Sequencing of this T cell receptor (beta chain) was carried out in a study of T cell responses to AZD1222 COVID-19 vaccine. The germline V gene encodes CDR1 LGHNA and CDR2 YSLEER. This CDR3 has 15 amino acids. Trimming removed 1 base at V and 7 bases at J, with 16 bases between. TCRdb keeps only in-frame clones here, not all; method: immunoSEQ multiplex PCR. Of tens of thousands of clones listed, roughly nine tenths are singletons. V and J are TRBV4-3 and TRBJ1-1; possible D gene TRBD1, 6 bases. This TCR came from an adult who received the AZD1222 COVID-19 vaccine. The sample consisted of peripheral blood, taken 28 days after the second AZD1222 dose. CDR3 amino acids: CASSQGTEGIGEAFF. CDR3 in DNA: TGCGCCAGCAGCCAAGGGACAGAGGGGATAGGTGAAGCTTTCTTT.